This T cell receptor beta chain was obtained from a study of Ad26.COV2.S vaccination and SARS-CoV-2 variants. General study results and limits: Breadth of non-spike TCRs did not differ between vaccinees and placebo recipients.

CDR1 and CDR2 (germline): SGHDT, YYEEEE. This CDR3 comprises 15 residues. J lost 6 bases, V lost 4 bases, and 13 bases had no gene match. Clones were sequenced by immunoSEQ multiplex PCR, and TCRdb holds only the in-frame ones, with some missing. The sample has around 240,000 clones, roughly 90% seen once. To note about this clone: The antigen is undetermined.

Documented treatment: roughly 20 received Ad26.COV2.S at low or high dose, single or two shots; several received placebo; per-sample allocation not given. Collection of the samples took place on day 63 after the first injection of vaccine or placebo. This TCR was recovered from a person between 18 and 65 years old who received the Ad26.COV2.S COVID-19 vaccine or a placebo. The rearrangement uses TRBV5-6 and TRBJ2-7; 7 nucleotides line up with TRBD1. The sequences come from peripheral blood, collected in a trial of Ad26.COV2.S vaccine versus placebo. In nucleotides, the CDR3 is TGTGCCAGCAGCCCGACAGGGACCGGAACGGCCGAGCAGTACTTC. It yields the protein CASSPTGTGTAEQYF.